A single sample gave rise to the 13 T cell receptor beta chains below, sequenced in a study of blood T cells in healthy people across ages. A J-beta primer mix and a sample-barcoded 5' primer were used in a second PCR of roughly 6 to 11 cycles. TCRdb passed the 5' RACE reads through MiXCR, listing each CDR3 protein once. This sample has some 1.5 million distinct CDR3 sequences, with roughly 30% found just once. Sequenced input: blood. Receptors originate from a woman aged 25 to 39 in good health.

The V gene is TRBV29-1, the J gene TRBJ2-1, with D tentatively TRBD1 (6 bases). V was cut by 4 bases and J by 6 bases, with 16 bases left in between. The CDR3 spans 14 residues. Germline V gene data show CDR1 as SQVTM and CDR2 as ANQGSEA. DNA for the CDR3: TGCAGCGTTGTAGGGGGAAACCTAGCCAATGAGCAGTTCTTC. Amino acids: CSVVGGNLANEQFF.

The V call is TRBV29-1, the J call TRBJ1-1, with D possibly TRBD1 on 6 matching bases. Germline lookup yields CDR1 SQVTM and CDR2 ANQGSEA. Trimming left V 7 bases short and J 1 base short, with 13 bases between. CDR3 length: 13 residues. The CDR3 loop reads CSGMTGGNTEAFF. CDR3 DNA: TGCAGCGGAATGACAGGAGGGAACACTGAAGCTTTCTTT. Looking up the rest from reference TRBV29-1 and TRBJ1-1 gives the full variable domain: SAVISQKPSRDICQRGTSLTIQCQVDSQVTMMFWYRQQPGQSLTLIATANQGSEATYESGFVIDKFPISRPNLTFSTLTVSNMSPEDSSIYLCSGMTGGNTEAFFGQGTRLTVV.

This clonotype was recorded a few times. This chain joins TRBV3-1 and TRBJ2-1; 13 bases are a match to TRBD2. Trimming at V came to 4 bases and at J to 5 bases, leaving 8 bases not matched to a gene. CDR3 length: 17 amino acids. Germline V lookup: CDR1 LGHDT, CDR2 YNNKEL (reference sequence). Here the CDR3 reads CASSRTGTSGIHNEQFF. CDR3 bases: TGTGCCAGCAGCCGAACCGGGACTAGCGGGATCCACAATGAGCAGTTCTTC.

This clonotype has just a few counts. CDR3 region: CASSHGTGTGEQFF. DNA for the CDR3: TGTGCCAGCAGCCATGGGACAGGGACAGGGGAGCAGTTCTTC. The chain recombines TRBV6-2 or TRBV6-3 with TRBJ2-1; 9 bases are a match to TRBD1. The J segment lost 10 bases and the V segment lost 6 bases, leaving 10 bases of the junction unmatched. Looked up from germline, CDR1 is MNHEY and CDR2 is SVGEGT. This CDR3 spans 14 amino acids.

A few counts support this clonotype. This chain connects TRBV5-5 to TRBJ2-4; D unclear. Trimming removed 1 base at V and 1 base at J, with 6 bases between. Germline-derived CDR1 and CDR2 are SGHKS and YYEKEE (reference sequence). The CDR3 is made up of 14 amino acids. The DNA of the CDR3 is TGTGCCAGCAGCTTGCCCAAGGCCAAAAACATTCAGTACTTC. It specifies CASSLPKAKNIQYF.

This clonotype occurred many times. The rearrangement joins TRBV5-6 to TRBJ2-7; TRBD1 matches at 8 bases. J gave up 2 bases and V 4 bases, and 11 bases lay outside the gene matches. The CDR3 extends over 16 amino acids. From germline, CDR1 is SGHDT and CDR2 YYEEEE. CDR3 bases: TGTGCCAGCAGCCCTTCAACCGGGACAGGTCCCTACGAGCAGTACTTC. Protein: CASSPSTGTGPYEQYF.

This clonotype came up many times. V is TRBV5-1 and J is TRBJ2-7; 11 nucleotides align to TRBD2. The CDR3 extends over 15 amino acids. Trimming cost V 4 bases and J 7 bases; bases outside gene matches: 10. The V gene's germline CDR1 is SGHRS and CDR2 YFSETQ. The CDR3 loop is CASSVQTSGTGEQYF. CDR3 bases: TGCGCCAGCAGCGTACAGACTAGCGGGACGGGAGAGCAGTACTTC.

V gene TRBV20-1 combines with J gene TRBJ1-2, with D unclear. With 5 bases removed from V and 10 bases from J, the gap between germline ends came to 17 bases. Germline V gives CDR1 DFQATT, CDR2 SNEGSKA (reference sequence). The CDR3 spans 12 residues. The CDR3 DNA follows: TGCAGTGCTCCCCGCCCCTCAAAGGCCTACACCTTC. This translates into CSAPRPSKAYTF.

J is TRBJ2-1 and V is TRBV28; 8 nucleotides align to TRBD2. The CDR3 loop spans 15 amino acids. Germline V lookup: CDR1 MDHEN, CDR2 SYDVKM. Unmatched junction bases numbered 9, after V lost 9 bases and J lost 2 bases. The CDR3 DNA reads as TGTGCCAGTTGCGACGGGACTAGTCCCTACAATGAGCAGTTCTTC. It specifies CASCDGTSPYNEQFF.

V and J are TRBV9 and TRBJ1-1, with a possible D match to TRBD1 (6 bases). Per the germline V gene, CDR1 is SGDLS and CDR2 is YYNGEE. The CDR3 totals 13 residues. The germline V and J ends were trimmed by 2 bases and 4 bases, with 9 bases remaining between them. The CDR3 bases are TGTGCCAGCAGCGTCACAGGGACCACTGAAGCTTTCTTT. It yields the protein CASSVTGTTEAFF.

This clonotype was observed a few times. The rearrangement links TRBV5-1 to TRBJ2-1; 8 bases are shared with TRBD2. The CDR3 has 18 residues. CDR1 and CDR2 (germline): SGHRS, YFSETQ. The V gene end was trimmed by 3 bases and the J gene end by 1 base; junction bases not matched to a gene: 12. The chain's CDR3 is CASSSDKTRGASYNEQFF. Written as DNA, the CDR3 is TGCGCCAGCAGCTCGGACAAAACGCGGGGGGCATCCTACAATGAGCAGTTCTTC.

J is TRBJ2-7 and V is TRBV13; TRBD2 aligns across 7 bases. Trimming took 3 bases from V and 6 from J; bases not matched to a gene: 8. The CDR3 length is 14 residues. Germline CDR1 is PRHDT and CDR2 is FYEKMQ (reference sequence). The CDR3 here is CASSFQGGKREQYF. As DNA, the CDR3 is TGTGCCAGCAGCTTTCAGGGAGGGAAACGCGAGCAGTACTTC.

The chain uses TRBV7-2 and TRBJ2-1, with D maybe TRBD2 (6 bases). V gave up 5 bases and J gave up 10 bases, with 18 bases separating them. This CDR3 has 14 residues. Germline CDR1 is SGHTA and CDR2 is FQGNSA. The CDR3 sequence is CASSAGTGGVEQFF. As DNA, the CDR3 is TGTGCCAGCAGCGCCGGGACTGGCGGGGTAGAGCAGTTCTTC.